These 4 T cell receptor beta chains originate from one sample sequenced in a study of blood T cell repertoires in COVID-19. Generated by immunoSEQ multiplex PCR, the TCRdb table keeps only in-frame clones and is missing some. The sample has more than 90,000 clones, roughly nine tenths seen once; the top ten hold 4.5%. The sample consisted of peripheral blood. These receptor sequences come from a man aged 40-55 years with acute or convalescent COVID-19.

V gene TRBV6-2 or TRBV6-3 combines with J gene TRBJ2-2, with D maybe TRBD2 (5 bases). The germline CDR1 and CDR2 sequences are MNHEY and SVGEGT. Trimming took off 2 bases at V and 6 bases at J, with 13 bases between the two ends. The CDR3 length is 15 residues. The CDR3 loop is CASSYTLLVPGELFF. The CDR3, as DNA: TGTGCCAGCAGTTACACCTTACTAGTCCCCGGGGAGCTGTTTTTT.

This chain joins TRBV4-3 and TRBJ2-5; D is unresolved. The CDR3 contains 12 residues. Looked up from germline, CDR1 is LGHNA and CDR2 is YSLEER. V gave up 3 bases and J gave up 7 bases, with 9 bases separating them. CDR3 amino acids: CASSHPGGTQYF. DNA for the CDR3: TGCGCCAGCAGCCATCCCGGTGGGACCCAGTACTTC.

The V and J genes are TRBV7-6 and TRBJ2-7; a weak D match, TRBD1 (5 bases). The ends were cut back, 0 bases at V and 4 bases at J, with 13 bases in the middle. Germline V gene sequence: CDR1 SGHVS, CDR2 FNYEAQ. The CDR3 covers 15 residues. The CDR3: CASSLATGSSYEQYF. In nucleotides, the CDR3 is TGTGCCAGCAGCTTAGCTACAGGAAGTTCATACGAGCAGTACTTC.

The genes are TRBV7-9 and TRBJ1-1, with D perhaps matching TRBD1 (6 bases). Trimming removed 6 bases from V and 1 base from J, with 9 bases in between. This CDR3 is built from 13 residues. From germline, CDR1 is SEHNR and CDR2 FQNEAQ (reference sequence). The CDR3 sequence: CASRQGGNTEAFF. The DNA of the CDR3 is TGTGCCAGCAGGCAAGGGGGGAACACTGAAGCTTTCTTT.